This TCR beta chain was documented in a study of T cells in tuberculosis. The time point was: new active TB diagnosis, blood taken before or within 7 days of starting treatment. Data came from immunoSEQ multiplex PCR; TCRdb stores just in-frame clones and leaves some out. The sample has 47,000 or so clones, roughly 96% seen once. V was pared by 1 base and J by 0 bases, with 15 bases of the junction left unmatched. Per the germline V gene, CDR1 is PRHDT and CDR2 is FYEKMQ (reference sequence). The CDR3 consists of 21 residues. This clonotype was obtained from an adult with tuberculosis. This chain joins TRBV13 and TRBJ2-4; TRBD2 agrees at 10 bases. Sequencing was performed on PBMCs, taken at tuberculosis diagnosis. CDR3: CASSLVPGLAGVNLAKNIQYF. The DNA of the CDR3 is TGTGCCAGCAGCTTAGTCCCCGGGCTAGCGGGAGTGAATCTAGCCAAAAACATTCAGTACTTC.